Reported below is one T cell receptor beta chain. The authors' processing: Reference gene primers were amplified, and this amplification served to estimate nucleated cell counts. The protocol was immunoSEQ multiplex PCR, while the TCRdb copy is restricted to in-frame clones and leaves out a portion. V and J calls and clone size are those listed in that table; D and trimming were worked out from the DNA. The sample records 250,000 to 300,000 clones, 81% being singletons. These data come from a study of blood T cell repertoires in COVID-19. Overall study: Samples taken during acute and convalescent COVID-19 were collected in the United States, Italy and Spain. From T cells, B-cell-depleted T cells, or PBMCs came the material, which was cDNA or gDNA.

Between the trimmed V and J ends, which lost 0 bases and 8 bases, there was a span of 16 bases. Germline V gene data show CDR1 as LGHNT and CDR2 as FRNRAP. The CDR3 spans 15 residues. What was sequenced was peripheral blood. The chain employs TRBV12-5 and TRBJ1-2; D might be TRBD1 (6 bases). The clonotype was recovered from an older woman with active or convalescent COVID-19. The CDR3 region has the DNA TGTGCTAGTGGTTTGGTCTTCGGGACACCGGAGGGCTACACCTTC. Translating it yields CASGLVFGTPEGYTF.